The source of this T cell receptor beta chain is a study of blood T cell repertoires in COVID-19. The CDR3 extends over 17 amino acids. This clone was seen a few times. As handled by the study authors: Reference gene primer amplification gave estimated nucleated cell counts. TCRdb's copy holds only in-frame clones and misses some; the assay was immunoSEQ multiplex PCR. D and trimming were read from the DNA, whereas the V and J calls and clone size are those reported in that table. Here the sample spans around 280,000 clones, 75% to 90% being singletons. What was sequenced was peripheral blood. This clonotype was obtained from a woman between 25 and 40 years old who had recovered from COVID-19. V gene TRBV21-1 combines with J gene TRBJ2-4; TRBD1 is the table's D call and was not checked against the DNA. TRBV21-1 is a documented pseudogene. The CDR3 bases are TGTGCCAGCAGCAAAGGGACAGGGGACAGGGACAAAAACATTCAGTACTTC. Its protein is CASSKGTGDRDKNIQYF.